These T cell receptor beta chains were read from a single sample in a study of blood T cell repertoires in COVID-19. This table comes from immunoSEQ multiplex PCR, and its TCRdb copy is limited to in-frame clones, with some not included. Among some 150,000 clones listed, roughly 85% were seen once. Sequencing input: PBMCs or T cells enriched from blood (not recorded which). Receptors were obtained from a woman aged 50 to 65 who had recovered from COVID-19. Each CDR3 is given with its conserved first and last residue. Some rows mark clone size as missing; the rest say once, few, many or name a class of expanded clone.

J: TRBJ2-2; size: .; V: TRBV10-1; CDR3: CASSGDRPFEAGGTGELFF
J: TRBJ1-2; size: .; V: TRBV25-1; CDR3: CASRAESVGSSYYGYTF
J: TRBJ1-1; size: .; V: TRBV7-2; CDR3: CASTLDRADGYTEAFF
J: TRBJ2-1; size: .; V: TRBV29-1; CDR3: CSAAPQREYNEQFF
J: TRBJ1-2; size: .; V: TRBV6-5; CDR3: CASSYGDSPNYGYTF
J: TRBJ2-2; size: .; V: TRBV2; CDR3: CASRGTGWTGELFF
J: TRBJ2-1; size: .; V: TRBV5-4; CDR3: CASSLVFFGTSEYNEQFF
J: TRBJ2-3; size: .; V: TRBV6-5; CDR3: CASSKLTGSTDTQYF
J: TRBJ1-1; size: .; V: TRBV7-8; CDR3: CASSLGLGQGAAFF
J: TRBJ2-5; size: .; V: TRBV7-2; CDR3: CASSLWPSGDLETQYF
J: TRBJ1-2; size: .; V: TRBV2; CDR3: CASREQEYGYTF
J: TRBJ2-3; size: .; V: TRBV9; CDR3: CASSPLSTDTQYF
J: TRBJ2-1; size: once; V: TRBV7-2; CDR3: CASSSTRLAAYNEQFF
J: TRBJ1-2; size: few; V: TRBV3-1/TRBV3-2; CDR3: CASSQGGPTYGYTF
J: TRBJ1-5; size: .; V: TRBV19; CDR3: CASSISGLFQPQHF
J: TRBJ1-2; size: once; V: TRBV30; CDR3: CAWSVLANYGYTF
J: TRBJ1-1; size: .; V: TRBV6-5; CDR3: CASTPRGQGATEAFF
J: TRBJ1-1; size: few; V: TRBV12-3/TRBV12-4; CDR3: CASSLAQHSEAFF
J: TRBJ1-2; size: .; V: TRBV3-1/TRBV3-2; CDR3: CASSQEGDRGDGYTF
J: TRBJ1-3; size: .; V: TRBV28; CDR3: CASSLLQGNTIYF
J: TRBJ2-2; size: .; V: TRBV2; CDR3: CATRQAANTGELFF
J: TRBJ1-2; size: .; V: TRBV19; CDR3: CASSSKREGRGGYTF
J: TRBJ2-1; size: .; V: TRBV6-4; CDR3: CASSNRENEQFF
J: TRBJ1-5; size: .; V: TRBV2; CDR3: CASSVGNQPQHF
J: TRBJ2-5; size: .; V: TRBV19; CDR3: CASSSRTSGRAGETQYF
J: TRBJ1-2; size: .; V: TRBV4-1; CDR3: CASSQNRTGWYGYTF
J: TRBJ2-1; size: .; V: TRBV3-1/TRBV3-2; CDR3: CASSLIGLAGVGEQFF
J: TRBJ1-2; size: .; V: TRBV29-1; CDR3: CSVEGAGGYGYTF
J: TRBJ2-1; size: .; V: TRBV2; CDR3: CASSEALGQLSSYNEQFF
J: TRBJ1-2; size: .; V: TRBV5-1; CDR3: CASSLGGSPYGYTF
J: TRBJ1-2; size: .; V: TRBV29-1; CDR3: CSVAQGPNYGYTF
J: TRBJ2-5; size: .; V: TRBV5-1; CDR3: CASSLDRGTLETQYF
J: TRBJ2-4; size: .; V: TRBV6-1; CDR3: CASSGGGVVLKNIQYF
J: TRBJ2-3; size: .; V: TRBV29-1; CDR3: CSVGGSGTSTDTQYF
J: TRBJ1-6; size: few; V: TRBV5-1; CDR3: CASSLRDRSNSPLHF
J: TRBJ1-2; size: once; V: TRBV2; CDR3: CASREDRVGHGYTF